Shown below are 21 T cell receptor beta chains from a single sample sequenced in a study of spatial heterogeneity in lung cancer. The time point was: sample taken at primary tumor resection. Study outcomes and limitations: For expanded intratumoral alpha and beta TCRs, counts tracked tumor mutation counts.

TCRdb reprocessed the 5' RACE reads via MiXCR and lists one record per CDR3 protein. The sample records some 9,800 distinct CDR3 sequences, about 6.3% being singletons. These receptors' antigens are unknown. The material sequenced was lung tumor tissue, taken at surgery. These receptors all stem from a male donor with early-stage non-small cell lung cancer.

This clonotype has ten or more counts. The CDR3 nucleotides are TGTGCCATCAGTGTTCAGGACAGGGACATGGGTGGCTACACCTTC. Translation: CAISVQDRDMGGYTF. The chain joins TRBV10-3 to TRBJ1-2; TRBD1 agrees at 8 bases. V dropped 4 bases and J dropped 7; count of bases not matched to a gene: 11. Germline V gives CDR1 ENHRY, CDR2 SYGVKD. CDR3 length: 15 residues.

By share, this clonotype ranks as medium-sized (0.01 to 0.1%). The chain carries TRBV20-1 and TRBJ2-1; D call uncertain. The CDR3 extends over 11 amino acids. Per germline, CDR1 DFQATT and CDR2 SNEGSKA (reference sequence). The V end lost 4 bases, the J end lost 4 bases, and 5 bases lay between the germline ends. This chain's CDR3 is CSANRYNEQFF. The DNA of the CDR3 is TGCAGTGCTAACCGTTACAATGAGCAGTTCTTC.

This clonotype was detected ten times or more. The chain employs TRBV20-1 and TRBJ2-2; D gene uncertain. Germline assignment: CDR1 DFQATT and CDR2 SNEGSKA (reference sequence). The CDR3 runs 16 residues. Trimming shortened V by 0 bases and J by 3 bases, and 14 bases separated the two germline ends. CDR3 residues: CSARDTQQSHTGELFF. CDR3 DNA: TGCAGTGCTAGAGATACACAGCAATCCCACACCGGGGAGCTGTTTTTT.

Sample share makes this clonotype medium-sized (0.01 to 0.1%). The chain uses TRBV3-1 and TRBJ1-1, with TRBD1 identical over 7 bases. The germline gives CDR1 LGHDT, CDR2 YNNKEL (reference sequence). The V segment lost 4 bases and the J segment 2 bases; nucleotides outside the gene matches: 1. The CDR3 length is 13 residues. In DNA form, the CDR3 reads TGTGCCAGCAGCCGGACAGGCAACACTGAAGCTTTCTTT. Protein: CASSRTGNTEAFF.

This clonotype was seen many times. The chain recombines TRBV10-3 with TRBJ2-3, with 7 nucleotides matching TRBD1. The CDR3 has 16 amino acids. The ends lost 4 bases at V and 2 bases at J; junction bases unmatched: 9. Germline values: CDR1 ENHRY, CDR2 SYGVKD. In nucleotides, the CDR3 is TGTGCCATCAGTGGGGGTCCGGGACAGTACACAGATACGCAGTATTTT. Translated: CAISGGPGQYTDTQYF.

In this sample, this clonotype turned up many times. V is TRBV28 and J is TRBJ2-1; a weak D match, TRBD1 (5 bases). There are 12 residues in the CDR3. Germline V gene data show CDR1 as MDHEN and CDR2 as SYDVKM. V gave up 1 base and J gave up 13 bases, with 11 bases separating them. CDR3 DNA sequence: TGTGCCAGCAGTTTATATCAACAGGCCCAGTTCTTC. This translates into CASSLYQQAQFF. Drawing the rest from reference TRBV28 and TRBJ2-1, the complete variable domain is DVKVTQSSRYLVKRTGEKVFLECVQDMDHENMFWYRQDPGLGLRLIYFSYDVKMKEKGDIPEGYSVSREKKERFSLILESASTNQTSMYLCASSLYQQAQFFGPGTRLTVL.

This clonotype was counted many times. V and J are TRBV7-9 and TRBJ2-2; 8 bases line up with TRBD2. Per the germline V gene, CDR1 is SEHNR and CDR2 is FQNEAQ (reference sequence). After removal of 4 bases from V and 4 bases from J, the junction contained 8 bases not matched to a gene. The CDR3 runs 16 residues. The CDR3 sequence: CASSSRLAGSTGELFF. The CDR3 nucleotides are TGTGCCAGCAGCTCCCGGTTAGCGGGAAGCACCGGGGAGCTGTTTTTT.

This clonotype has ten or more counts. The chain joins TRBV28 to TRBJ2-3; 8 bases match TRBD2. The CDR3 sequence is 16 residues long. Germline lookup yields CDR1 MDHEN and CDR2 SYDVKM. Trimming removed 6 bases from V and 5 bases from J; junction bases left unmatched: 13. The CDR3 coding sequence is TGTGCCAGCAGCCGTAAAGGACTAGCCTGGGGAGATACGCAGTATTTT. This gives the protein CASSRKGLAWGDTQYF.

Ten or more counts support this clonotype. The rearrangement uses TRBV10-3 and TRBJ1-1; D is undetermined. The CDR3 is 12 amino acids. The germline V gene has CDR1 ENHRY and CDR2 SYGVKD. V lost 3 bases and J 10 bases, leaving 12 bases between the germline ends. Here the CDR3 reads CAISDKGRGAFF. Here the CDR3 DNA reads TGTGCCATCAGTGATAAGGGCCGGGGAGCTTTCTTT.

At least ten counts were recorded for this clonotype. This CDR3 is CASSARDPTRGYTF. CDR3 DNA sequence: TGTGCCAGCAGCGCCAGGGACCCCACGCGGGGCTACACCTTC. The rearrangement joins TRBV2 to TRBJ1-2; maybe TRBD1 (5 bases). CDR1 is SNHLY, CDR2 FYNNEI, per germline. This CDR3 comprises 14 residues. V was shortened by 6 bases and J by 8 bases, with 19 bases between the two germline ends.

In its sample, this clonotype was seen many times. This chain uses TRBV20-1 with TRBJ1-5, with a tentative D call TRBD1 (6 bases). Per the germline V gene, CDR1 is DFQATT and CDR2 is SNEGSKA (reference sequence). CDR3 length: 16 amino acids. Trimming removed 5 bases at V and 0 bases at J, with 17 bases between. CDR3 sequence (DNA): TGCAGTGCTCGACAGGCGGGGTTATCTAGCAATCAGCCCCAGCATTTT. The encoded protein is CSARQAGLSSNQPQHF.

This clonotype occurred many times. The J gene is TRBJ2-3, the V gene TRBV4-1, with 7 bases matching TRBD2. Unmatched junction bases numbered 7, after V lost 0 bases and J lost 4 bases. Germline values: CDR1 MGHRA, CDR2 YSYEKL. The CDR3 totals 16 residues. CDR3 loop: CASSQERREYADTQYF. As DNA, the CDR3 is TGCGCCAGCAGCCAAGAAAGGCGGGAGTACGCAGATACGCAGTATTTT.

This clonotype was observed many times. The DNA for the CDR3 is TGTGCCAGCAGCTTAGCGCGACTAGCGGGAGGCCAAGATGAGCAGTTCTTC. Residues: CASSLARLAGGQDEQFF. This chain joins TRBV7-2 and TRBJ2-1; 13 bases line up with TRBD2. The CDR3 has 17 amino acids. Germline CDR1 is SGHTA and CDR2 is FQGNSA. V trimming: 0 bases; J trimming: 8 bases; junction bases outside the gene matches: 7. The variable domain in full, completed from reference TRBV7-2 and TRBJ2-1, reads GAGVSQSPSNKVTEKGKDVELRCDPISGHTALYWYRQSLGQGLEFLIYFQGNSAPDKSGLPSDRFSAERTGGSVSTLTIQRTQQEDSAVYLCASSLARLAGGQDEQFFGPGTRLTVL.

This clonotype is medium-sized. The rearrangement links TRBV2 to TRBJ2-6; D might be TRBD2 (5 bases). The CDR3 contains 15 residues. CDR1 is SNHLY, CDR2 FYNNEI, per germline. The V end was cut by 11 bases, the J end by 0 bases, with 14 bases between. The CDR3 region is CAGLAVLSGANVLTF. The CDR3 DNA is TGTGCCGGCCTAGCCGTGCTCTCTGGGGCCAACGTCCTGACTTTC.

This clonotype appeared many times. The V and J genes are TRBV2 and TRBJ1-2; D is possibly TRBD1 (6 bases). Trimming removed 4 bases from V and 7 bases from J, with 10 bases in between. The CDR3 has 12 residues. CDR1 and CDR2 (germline): SNHLY, FYNNEI. The CDR3 sequence: CASSVNRVGYTF. In DNA, the CDR3 is TGTGCCAGCAGTGTGAACAGGGTTGGCTACACCTTC.

This clonotype was seen many times. V usage is TRBV3-1 and J usage is TRBJ2-7; 16 nucleotides agree with TRBD2. The CDR3 totals 20 residues. The germline gives CDR1 LGHDT, CDR2 YNNKEL (reference sequence). The junction had 16 bases not matched to a gene; V was cut back by 7 bases and J by 1 base. The DNA for the CDR3 is TGTGCCAGCATAGCACACCCGGGACTAGCGGGGGGGCCGCGGTCCTACGAGCAGTACGTC. Translation gives CASIAHPGLAGGPRSYEQYV.

This clonotype was recorded many times. The V and J genes are TRBV11-3 and TRBJ2-2; D unresolved. Germline loops: CDR1 SGHNT, CDR2 YENEEA. Trimming left V 2 bases short and J 7 bases short, with 8 bases between. The CDR3 runs 13 residues. DNA of the CDR3: TGTGCCAGCAGCTTAACAATCATCGGGGAGCTGTTTTTT. This codes for CASSLTIIGELFF.

This clonotype has at least ten counts. The chain recombines TRBV10-3 with TRBJ2-1; D remains ambiguous. Per the germline V gene, CDR1 is ENHRY and CDR2 is SYGVKD. Trimming removed 0 bases from V and 0 bases from J, with 18 bases in between. This CDR3 comprises 19 residues. This CDR3 is CAISESTRGRKSSYNEQFF. As DNA, the CDR3 is TGTGCCATCAGTGAGTCGACTCGCGGACGGAAGAGCTCCTACAATGAGCAGTTCTTC.

This clonotype was observed a few times. This chain joins TRBV6-5 and TRBJ1-1, with D possibly being TRBD1 (6 bases). The CDR3 is made up of 14 amino acids. The V end was cut by 5 bases, the J end by 1 base, with 11 bases between. Germline loops: CDR1 MNHEY, CDR2 SVGAGI. Here the CDR3 DNA reads TGTGCCAGCAGTCAGGGACACACGAACACTGAAGCTTTCTTT. As protein: CASSQGHTNTEAFF.

This clonotype was found many times. The CDR3 reads CSAPGYTEAFF. Written as DNA, the CDR3 is TGCAGTGCACCGGGATACACTGAAGCTTTCTTT. The chain couples TRBV20-1 to TRBJ1-1; D is uncertain. The CDR3 is 11 amino acids. V lost 6 bases, J lost 3 bases, and 8 bases lay in between. Germline-derived CDR1 and CDR2 are DFQATT and SNEGSKA (reference sequence).

This clonotype was seen many times. The V and J genes are TRBV11-2 and TRBJ2-2; possibly TRBD1 for D (5 bases). The CDR3 is 15 amino acids. V was trimmed by 2 bases and J by 4 bases, leaving 11 bases between them. Germline-derived CDR1 and CDR2 are SGHAT and FQNNGV. CDR3 nucleotides: TGTGCCAGCAGCTTACAGGGAAGATCCACCGGGGAGCTGTTTTTT. Its translation: CASSLQGRSTGELFF.